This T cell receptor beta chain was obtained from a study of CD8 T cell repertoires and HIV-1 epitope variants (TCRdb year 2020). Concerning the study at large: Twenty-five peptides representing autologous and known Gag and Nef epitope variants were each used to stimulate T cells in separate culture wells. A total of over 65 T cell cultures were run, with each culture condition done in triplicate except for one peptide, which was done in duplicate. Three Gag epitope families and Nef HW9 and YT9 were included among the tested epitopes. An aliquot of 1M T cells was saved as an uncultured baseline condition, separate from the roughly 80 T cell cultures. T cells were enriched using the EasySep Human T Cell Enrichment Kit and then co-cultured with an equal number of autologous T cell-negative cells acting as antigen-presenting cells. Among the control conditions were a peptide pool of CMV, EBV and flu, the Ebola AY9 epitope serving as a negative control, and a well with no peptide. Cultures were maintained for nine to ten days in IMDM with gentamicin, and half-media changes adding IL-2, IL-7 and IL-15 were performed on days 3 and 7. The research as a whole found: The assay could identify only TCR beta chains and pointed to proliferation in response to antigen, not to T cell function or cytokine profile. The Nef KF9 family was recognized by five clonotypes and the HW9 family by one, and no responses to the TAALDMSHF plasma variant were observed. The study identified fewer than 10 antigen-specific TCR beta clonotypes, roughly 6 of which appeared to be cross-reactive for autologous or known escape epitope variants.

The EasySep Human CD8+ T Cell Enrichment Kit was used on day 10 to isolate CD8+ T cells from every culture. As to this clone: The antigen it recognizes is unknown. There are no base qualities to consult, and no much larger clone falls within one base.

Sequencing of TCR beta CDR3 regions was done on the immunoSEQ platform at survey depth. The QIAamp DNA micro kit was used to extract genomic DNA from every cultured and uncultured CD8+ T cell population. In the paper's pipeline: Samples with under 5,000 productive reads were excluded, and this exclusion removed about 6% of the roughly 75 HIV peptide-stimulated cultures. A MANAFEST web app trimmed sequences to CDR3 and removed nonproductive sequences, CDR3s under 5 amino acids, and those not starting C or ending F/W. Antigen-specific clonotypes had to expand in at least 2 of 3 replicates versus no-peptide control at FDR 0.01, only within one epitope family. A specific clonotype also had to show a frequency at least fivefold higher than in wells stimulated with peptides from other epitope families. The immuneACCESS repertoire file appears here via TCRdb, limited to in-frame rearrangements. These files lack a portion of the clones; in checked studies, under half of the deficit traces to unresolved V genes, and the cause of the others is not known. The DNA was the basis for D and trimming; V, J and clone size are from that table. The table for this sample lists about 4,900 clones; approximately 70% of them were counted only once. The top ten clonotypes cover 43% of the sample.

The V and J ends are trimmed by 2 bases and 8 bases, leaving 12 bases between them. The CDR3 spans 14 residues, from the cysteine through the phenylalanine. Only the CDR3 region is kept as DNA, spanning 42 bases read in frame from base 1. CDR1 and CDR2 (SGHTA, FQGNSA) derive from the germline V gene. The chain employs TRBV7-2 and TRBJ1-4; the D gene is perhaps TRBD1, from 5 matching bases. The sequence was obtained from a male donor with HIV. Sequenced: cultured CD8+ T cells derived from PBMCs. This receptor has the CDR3 CASSLFQGGEKLFF. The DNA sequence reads TGTGCCAGCAGCTTATTTCAGGGAGGAGAAAAACTGTTTTTT.